The 9 T cell receptor beta chains reported below all come from one sample, sequenced in a study of T cell responses to AZD1222 COVID-19 vaccine. Here immunoSEQ multiplex PCR was the method, and the copy in TCRdb shows in-frame clones only, minus some. The table has under 150,000 clones, over 75% seen once. Specimen: peripheral blood, collected on day 0 of AZD1222 vaccination. The receptors were gathered from an adult in good health.

This chain uses TRBV10-3 with TRBJ1-6, with 7 bases lining up with TRBD1. The CDR3 has 15 residues. Germline CDR1 and CDR2: ENHRY and SYGVKD. V was clipped by 3 bases and J by 10 bases; unmatched bases: 9. CDR3 DNA: TGTGCCATCAGTGAACTCGCAGGGGGTGGATCACCCCTCCACTTT. Translation gives CAISELAGGGSPLHF.

CDR3 sequence reads: CASSSTGTGTDTQYF. In DNA form, the CDR3 reads TGTGCCAGCAGCTCTACCGGGACAGGCACAGATACGCAGTATTTT. The chain recombines TRBV7-3 with TRBJ2-3; 7 nucleotides match TRBD1. Per the germline V gene, CDR1 is SGHTA and CDR2 is FQGTGA. The junction had 5 bases not matched to a gene; V was cut back by 4 bases and J by 1 base. The CDR3 totals 15 residues.

The CDR3 reads CASSERTGWNQPQHF. The CDR3 DNA reads TGTGCCAGCAGTGAAAGGACAGGGTGGAATCAGCCCCAGCATTTT. This sequence joins TRBV6-1 and TRBJ1-5; 8 bases are a match to TRBD1. The germline gives CDR1 MNHNS, CDR2 SASEGT. The CDR3 length is 15 residues. After removal of 2 bases from V and 4 bases from J, the junction contained 4 bases not matched to a gene.

This chain uses TRBV5-1 with TRBJ1-1; a weak D match, TRBD1 (5 bases). The V and J ends lost 0 bases and 10 bases respectively, with 7 bases between them. The CDR3 is made up of 11 amino acids. The germline gives CDR1 SGHRS, CDR2 YFSETQ. The CDR3 bases are TGCGCCAGCAGCTTGGAGGGGAGAGCTTTCTTT. Translated: CASSLEGRAFF.

CDR3 DNA: TGTGCCAGCAGTCGGGACCGGACAGGGGATTTGACTGAAGCTTTCTTT. Encoded protein: CASSRDRTGDLTEAFF. This sequence joins TRBV2 and TRBJ1-1, with 9 nucleotides matching TRBD1. The length of the CDR3 is 16 residues. Looked up from germline, CDR1 is SNHLY and CDR2 is FYNNEI. Losses at the gene ends were 5 bases for V and 5 bases for J; bases not matched to a gene: 12.

The chain recombines TRBV11-1 with TRBJ2-4; D is possibly TRBD1 or TRBD2 (5 bases each). The CDR3 runs to 13 residues. Germline CDR1 reads SGHAT; CDR2 reads FQDESV (reference sequence). With 9 bases removed from V and 0 bases from J, the gap between germline ends came to 9 bases. The chain's CDR3 is CASSGTAKNIQYF. The CDR3 region has the DNA TGTGCCAGTTCTGGGACAGCCAAAAACATTCAGTACTTC.

The chain employs TRBV2 and TRBJ2-1, with unresolved D. The germline CDR1 and CDR2 sequences are SNHLY and FYNNEI. The CDR3 length is 17 residues. The germline V and J ends were trimmed by 1 base and 2 bases, with 15 bases remaining between them. CDR3 nucleotide sequence: TGTGCCAGCAGTGAAGTAGGGCGCTTAAGGACCTACAATGAGCAGTTCTTC. It yields the protein CASSEVGRLRTYNEQFF.

This clone has just a few counts. CDR3 region: CASRFTPGTEAFF. DNA for the CDR3: TGTGCCAGCAGATTCACCCCCGGGACTGAAGCTTTCTTT. This chain links TRBV27 with TRBJ1-1; D is undetermined. The CDR3 sequence is 13 residues long. CDR1 is MNHEY, CDR2 SMNVEV, per germline (reference sequence). Deletions cut 6 bases from V and 5 bases from J, with 13 bases between.

The V call is TRBV6-5, the J call TRBJ1-2, with 7 positions matching TRBD1. V dropped 5 bases and J dropped 6; count of bases not matched to a gene: 9. Germline V gene data show CDR1 as MNHEY and CDR2 as SVGAGI. The CDR3 sequence is 14 residues long. In DNA form, the CDR3 reads TGTGCCAGCAGTCCCAGTCCAGGGGGAAATGGCTACACCTTC. The encoded protein is CASSPSPGGNGYTF.